This T cell receptor (beta chain) stems from a study of CD39 and CD103 CD8 tumor-infiltrating T cells. The CDR3 totals 12 residues. The junction had 4 bases not matched to a gene; V was cut back by 5 bases and J by 8 bases. CDR1 SEHNR and CDR2 FQNEAQ come from the germline V gene (reference sequence). Patients were not receiving any therapy when their samples were collected. This clone showed up just a few times. What it recognizes is unknown. Findings of the study overall: DP CD8 TILs seemed more oligoclonal than DN, SP and blood memory CD8.

TCRdb's copy holds only in-frame clones and misses some; the assay was immunoSEQ multiplex PCR. The repertoire holds roughly 450 clones, about two thirds seen once, with less than 55% in the top ten. The specimen sequenced was CD39+ CD103+ CD8+ T cells sorted from the tumor. Subset defined: CD103+CD39+ double-positive CD45RA- CD8 T cells. This chain uses TRBV7-9 with TRBJ1-1, with 8 bases identical to TRBD1. The receptor comes from a human donor with head and neck squamous cell carcinoma. The CDR3 region has the DNA TGTGCCAGCAGCGTCGACAGGGGAGAAGCTTTCTTT. Its protein is CASSVDRGEAFF.